The present TCR beta chain was sequenced within a study of blood T cell repertoires in COVID-19. Turning to the study itself: Researchers got acute and convalescent COVID-19 samples from the United States, Italy and Spain. From T cells, B-cell-depleted T cells, or PBMCs came the material, which was cDNA or gDNA.

The germline V gene encodes CDR1 ENHRY and CDR2 SYGVKD. J was trimmed by 0 bases and V by 8 bases; bases with no gene match: 7. The CDR3 totals 15 residues. Self-reported history from a screening survey and questionnaire set each donor's cohort. The study counted Cohort 3 donors as recovered given two negative PCRs, clearance, or symptom resolution. Assay used: immunoSEQ multiplex PCR; TCRdb lists only in-frame clones, some missing. The sample has approximately 270,000 clones, about nine tenths seen once. The V gene is TRBV10-3, the J gene TRBJ1-5, with 7 nucleotides matching TRBD1. The source of this sequence is a woman aged 60 to 75 who had recovered from COVID-19. Sequenced material: PBMCs or T cells enriched from blood (not recorded which). CDR3 nucleotide sequence: TGTGCCATCGGTCCTGGGACAGCTAGCAATCAGCCCCAGCATTTT. Protein product: CAIGPGTASNQPQHF.